This paragraph reports one T cell receptor (beta chain). The antigen remains unidentified. CDR1 is LGHNA, CDR2 YNFKEQ, per germline. V was cut by 2 bases and J by 5 bases, with 7 bases left in between. The CDR3 spans 13 residues. Measured with immunoSEQ multiplex PCR; TCRdb has only the in-frame clones, and not every one. The table has 30,000 to 45,000 clones, nearly 85% seen once; the top ten hold roughly 1.7%. This entry belongs to a study of monozygotic twins with cystic fibrosis. Study-wide results and caveats: Monozygotic CF twins shared more identical nucleotide clonotypes than unrelated patients. The repertoire was suggested to be naive-dominated, clonality median about 0.01.

This sequence originates from a girl aged 2-10 years with cystic fibrosis. The V call is TRBV4-2, the J call TRBJ2-1, with D tentatively TRBD1 (6 bases). The sequencing sample was made of blood. The CDR3 bases are TGTGCCAGCAGCCAACACAGGGACAATGAGCAGTTCTTC. It encodes CASSQHRDNEQFF.